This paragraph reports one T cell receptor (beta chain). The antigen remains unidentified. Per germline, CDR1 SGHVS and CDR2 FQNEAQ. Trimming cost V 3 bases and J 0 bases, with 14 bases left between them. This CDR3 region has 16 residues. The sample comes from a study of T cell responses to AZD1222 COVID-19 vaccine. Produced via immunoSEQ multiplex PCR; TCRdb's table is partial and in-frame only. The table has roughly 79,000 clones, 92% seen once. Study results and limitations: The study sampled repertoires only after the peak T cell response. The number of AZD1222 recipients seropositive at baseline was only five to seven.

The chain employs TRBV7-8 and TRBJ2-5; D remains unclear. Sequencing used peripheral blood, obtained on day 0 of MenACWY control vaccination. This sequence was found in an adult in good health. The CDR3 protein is CASSFIGSINQETQYF. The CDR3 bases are TGTGCCAGCAGCTTCATTGGGTCGATCAACCAAGAGACCCAGTACTTC. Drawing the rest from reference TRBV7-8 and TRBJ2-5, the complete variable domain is GAGVSQSPRYKVAKRGQDVALRCDPISGHVSLFWYQQALGQGPEFLTYFQNEAQLDKSGLPSDRFFAERPEGSVSTLKIQRTQQEDSAVYLCASSFIGSINQETQYFGPGTRLLVL.